The rows below give T cell receptor beta chains drawn from one sample of a study of T-cell memory formation after mild COVID-19. MiXCR, applied by TCRdb to the 5' RACE reads, yields one record per CDR3 protein. The data show about 350,000 distinct CDR3 sequences, with 20% to 25% seen just once and roughly a fifth held by the top ten. Source material: PBMCs or a T cell subset sorted from them (not recorded which). Receptor source: a man younger than 35 who had mild COVID-19 (a few samples of this study predate the infection). Cell type and time point are not known. Both conserved end residues are trimmed from each CDR3.

J gene | V gene | CDR3 protein
TRBJ1-2 | TRBV12-3/TRBV12-4 | ASSFGLRVYGYT
TRBJ2-1 | TRBV14 | ASSQYKSSYNEQF
TRBJ1-5 | TRBV4-2 | ASSQAQGQGVNQPQH
TRBJ2-7 | TRBV21-1 | ASSKASGEGYEQY
TRBJ2-1 | TRBV12-3/TRBV12-4 | ASSLGSHNEQF
TRBJ1-2 | TRBV6-4 | ASSEGQGAYNGYT
TRBJ2-1 | TRBV5-5 | ASSLRGYYNEQF
TRBJ2-3 | TRBV4-3 | ASSQDYLPVTDTQY
TRBJ2-1 | TRBV7-2 | ASSLLPGSYNEQF
TRBJ2-4 | TRBV5-1 | ASSLDVENIQY
TRBJ2-5 | TRBV7-7 | ASSRRTGILETQY
TRBJ2-5 | TRBV7-2 | ASSLSVTGLGETQY
TRBJ1-1 | TRBV5-1 | ASSPDRVRNTEAF
TRBJ2-3 | TRBV19 | ASSPSSENTQY
TRBJ2-7 | TRBV30 | AWSGHSSYEQY
TRBJ2-2 | TRBV7-2 | ASSRQGSTGELF
TRBJ1-2 | TRBV20-1 | SARTRQETYT
TRBJ2-3 | TRBV4-3 | ASSPQPGTDTQY
TRBJ1-2 | TRBV20-1 | SARGGPGSNYGYT
TRBJ2-1 | TRBV2 | ASYQTRYNEQF
TRBJ2-2 | TRBV6-6 | ASSYVASNTGELF
TRBJ2-4 | TRBV2 | ASSDIGQGGGDIQY
TRBJ1-2 | TRBV12-3/TRBV12-4 | ASSLQGALYGYT
TRBJ2-5 | TRBV9 | ASSTPGAGETQY
TRBJ2-3 | TRBV21-1 | ASSKEILQGRRDTQY
TRBJ2-1 | TRBV12-3/TRBV12-4 | ASSAGLETNEQF
TRBJ2-7 | TRBV12-3/TRBV12-4 | ASRGQGHHEQY
TRBJ2-5 | TRBV23-1 | ASVRRPADL
TRBJ1-4 | TRBV11-2 | ASSSLGTLRGKLF
TRBJ2-4 | TRBV7-8 | ASSLWVASVPFKNIQY
TRBJ2-1 | TRBV18 | ASSPLLGQENNEQF
TRBJ1-2 | TRBV15 | ATSRDLQGNYGYT